This entry lists 9 T cell receptor beta chains sequenced from one sample in a study of Graves' ophthalmopathy and Graves' hyperthyroidism (dated 2018 in TCRdb). Instrument used: Illumina HiSeq 2000. For repertoire sequencing, the TCR beta CDR3 regions were amplified from RNA transcripts. The first round was an RT-PCR using HTBI primers with the Qiagen OneStep RT-PCR kit, and this first round was followed by a second-round multiplex PCR, then size selection and purification. TCRdb cleaned the public reads at Q25 with fastp, built clones with MiXCR and kept in-frame beta chains. Rows with one shared CDR3 protein collapse into an entry with the most common genes and DNA. The sample table contains some 150,000 distinct CDR3 sequences; only one count was recorded for 39% of them. The ten biggest clones cover around 8.9% of the sample. Sequences were obtained from peripheral blood. The receptor set was obtained from a man aged 30-40 years with Graves' ophthalmopathy. Donor details come from another sample of the same person, matched by shared clones.

This clonotype was detected ten times or more. The chain carries TRBV6-2 or TRBV6-3 and TRBJ1-5, with D perhaps TRBD1 (5 bases). Trimming shortened V by 7 bases and J by 7 bases, and 11 bases separated the two germline ends. Germline V lookup: CDR1 MNHEY, CDR2 SVGEGT. The length of the CDR3 is 12 residues. The CDR3 DNA follows: TGTGCCAGCACAACAGGTCGGCAGCCCCAGCATTTT. This gives the protein CASTTGRQPQHF.

There are many counts of this clonotype. The CDR3 DNA reads TGTGCCACCTCGGGAGGAGGAGAGACCCAGTACTTC. Amino acid sequence: CATSGGGETQYF. V is TRBV19 and J is TRBJ2-5; TRBD2 matches at 7 bases. Germline V gene sequence: CDR1 LNHDA, CDR2 SQIVND (reference sequence). V gave up 10 bases and J gave up 4 bases; unmatched junction bases: 6. The CDR3 runs 12 residues.

The chain joins TRBV6-5 to TRBJ2-7; 7 positions match TRBD1. V dropped 3 bases and J dropped 7; count of bases not matched to a gene: 3. Germline-derived CDR1 and CDR2 are MNHEY and SVGAGI. The CDR3 is 12 amino acids. The CDR3: CASSYTGAEQYF. DNA for the CDR3: TGTGCCAGCAGTTATACAGGGGCTGAGCAGTACTTC.

This chain links TRBV9 with TRBJ1-6; 10 nucleotides match TRBD1. V lost 7 bases, J lost 10 bases, and 5 bases stayed unmatched. The CDR3 is 13 amino acids. The germline CDR1 and CDR2 sequences are SGDLS and YYNGEE. The CDR3 spells CASARDRGSPLHF. CDR3 DNA sequence: TGTGCCAGCGCGCGGGACAGGGGATCACCCCTCCACTTT. The full variable domain, its missing parts supplied by reference TRBV9 and TRBJ1-6, is DSGVTQTPKHLITATGQRVTLRCSPRSGDLSVYWYQQSLDQGLQFLIQYYNGEERAKGNILERFSAQQFPDLHSELNLSSLELGDSALYFCASARDRGSPLHFGNGTRLTVT.

This clonotype was recorded at least ten times. The chain carries TRBV18 and TRBJ1-2; D is possibly TRBD1 (6 bases). Trimming removed 1 base at V and 4 bases at J, with 13 bases between. This CDR3 has 15 residues. From germline, CDR1 is KGHSH and CDR2 LQKENI. The DNA for the CDR3 is TGTGCCAGCTCACCACGACAGGACGTGAGCTATGGCTACACCTTC. As protein: CASSPRQDVSYGYTF.

The sample holds many counts of this clonotype. The chain couples TRBV12-3 or TRBV12-4 to TRBJ1-5; 9 bases fit TRBD1. J gave up 6 bases and V 2 bases, and 2 bases lay outside the gene matches. The CDR3 runs to 14 residues. DNA for the CDR3: TGTGCCAGCAGTTTACGGACAGGGGCTCAGCCCCAGCATTTT. It encodes CASSLRTGAQPQHF.

The chain combines TRBV12-3 or TRBV12-4 with TRBJ1-1, with D perhaps matching TRBD1 (6 bases). This CDR3 contains 16 residues. With 6 bases removed from V and 0 bases from J, the gap between germline ends came to 17 bases. This CDR3 reads CASSLGRDTLNTEAFF. The CDR3 region has the DNA TGTGCCAGCAGCTTGGGAAGGGACACTTTGAACACTGAAGCTTTCTTT.

At least ten counts were recorded for this clonotype. The rearrangement joins TRBV5-1 to TRBJ2-7; D call uncertain. This CDR3 spans 12 amino acids. V lost 0 bases, J lost 10 bases, and 11 bases lay in between. CDR1 and CDR2 (germline): SGHRS, YFSETQ. CDR3: CASSLGFDKQYF. The CDR3 nucleotides are TGCGCCAGCAGCTTGGGGTTCGACAAACAGTACTTC.

This clonotype has at least ten counts. The genes are TRBV6-2 or TRBV6-3 and TRBJ2-4; tentative D call: TRBD2 (6 bases). In germline, CDR1 is MNHEY, CDR2 SVGEGT. The V end was cut by 2 bases, the J end by 0 bases, with 11 bases between. There are 16 residues in the CDR3. The DNA of the CDR3 is TGTGCCAGCAGTTACGAGGAGGGATTAGCCAAAAACATTCAGTACTTC. Translation gives CASSYEEGLAKNIQYF.